This T cell receptor (beta chain) was identified during a study of beta chain features in type 1 diabetes listed by TCRdb under 2018. In terms of the full investigation: Patients and healthy donors did not differ in mean age, gender distribution, total cell number or subset yield. A total of over 95,000,000 sorted cells were examined across all samples, and RNA yield correlated strongly with the number of cells per subset. The study compared the TCRB repertoires of sorted circulating CD4+ T cell subsets in recently diagnosed type 1 diabetes patients with those in matched healthy donors. Regulatory and stem cell-like memory subsets were obtained from only 8 patients and roughly 8 healthy donors, while naive and central memory subsets were obtained from all 30 or so donors.

A single peripheral blood draw of 90 to 150 mL on average was collected from each donor into heparinised tubes. Using a panel that included CD45RO, CCR7, CD25, CD127, CD95 and CD27, naive, central memory, regulatory and stem cell-like memory CD4+ T cells were sorted on a BD FACSAria II. Purity was above 98% for every sorted population. PBMCs were separated immediately by Lymphoprep density gradient centrifugation and were stained directly, without being cultured. To minimize batch effects, samples were stained and sorted in pairs, one healthy donor with one patient per experiment. The High Capacity cDNA Reverse Transcription Kit was used to reverse transcribe all of the isolated RNA, meaning that expressed TCRB transcripts were what got sequenced. Deep immunoSEQ sequencing was performed on naive, central memory and regulatory T cell samples, with an average of roughly 3.5 million total reads per sample. Sorted cells were lysed in RLT buffer and RNA was extracted with DNase-treated RNeasy Micro or Mini kits, depending on cell number. Each cell subset was processed separately to prevent cross-contamination, with patient and healthy donor samples processed together. Using the immunoSEQ multiplex PCR, TCRB sequences were amplified from cDNA into 87-bp fragments spanning the CDR3 region. Sequencing of the amplicons was done on the Illumina HiSeq platform. Turning to the authors' computational methods: Synthetic template baselines were used to correct PCR bias computationally, reads within Hamming distance 2 were collapsed together, and singletons that could not be merged were discarded. Reads were aligned to IMGT to assign V, D and J genes, CDR3 length, and insertions or deletions at six rearrangement sites. Within each subset, clonotype counts were normalized to sorted cell number, after which true diversity and Gini coefficients were computed with the tcR R package. Repertoire sharing was quantified using the overlap coefficient calculated on TCRB nucleotide sequences. As a proxy for the pre-selection repertoire, out-of-frame TCRB sequences from naive cells were analyzed. TCRdb stores this immuneACCESS table with in-frame sequences only. Part of the clones is absent; in the studies checked, under half of the shortfall reflects unresolved V genes, and no reason is known for the rest. V and J calls and clone size are copied from that table; D and trimming were computed from the DNA. The sample table records about 260,000 clones; 68% of these occur just once. The ten largest account for 0.053% of the sample.

The CDR3, from cysteine to phenylalanine, totals 13 residues. Only CDR3 DNA is held: 39 bases, read in frame from base 1. The germline ends are 9 bases apart after V is trimmed by 3 bases and J by 3 bases. CDR1 SGHTA and CDR2 FQGNSA were looked up in the germline V gene. Broader findings and caveats from the paper: Naive, central memory and regulatory TCRB repertoires appeared more similar among patients than among healthy donors. PCR may preferentially amplify shorter templates, but because patient and control samples were amplified and corrected together, any resulting skew would affect both groups equally. Because cDNA was sequenced instead of genomic DNA, highly expressing activated cells could be over-represented, though the groups showed no difference in activation or CD3 levels. HLA sub-analyses involved small numbers of individuals, so any influence of HLA type on TCRB rearrangement remained unresolved. Fewer insertions and more nucleotide deletions at VDJ recombination sites were observed in patients with type 1 diabetes, implying thymic rearrangement abnormalities. A moderate but significant shortening of TCRB CDR3 length was observed in type 1 diabetes patients in all four CD4+ subsets.

As to this clone: It lacks a known antigen. Per-base qualities were not stored, and no clone one base away is much larger.

The rearranged segments are TRBV7-2 and TRBJ2-7; no D gene can be assigned with confidence. Sequencing was done on a sample of naive CD4+ T cells from blood. Explained via the paper, the cell subset or site label denotes: true naive CD4+ T cells. This TCR derives from a man aged 25 to 45 in good health. The DNA sequence is TGTGCCAGCAGCTTTTTGGTCAGCTACGAGCAGTACTTC. This gives the protein CASSFLVSYEQYF.